The 29 T cell receptor beta chains in this list originate from one sample, sequenced in a study of cytomegalovirus exposure and HLA in healthy donors. This PCR relied on a set of 60 Vbeta primers and 13 Jbeta primers. TCRdb keeps only in-frame clones here, not all; method: immunoSEQ multiplex PCR. The table records 100,000 to 130,000 clones, 74% of them present only once. Sequenced: PBMCs. These TCRs come from a woman between 40 and 50 years old in good health and CMV-seropositive.

The chain has TRBV4-2 and TRBJ1-1; D uncertain. The V end lost 3 bases, the J end lost 2 bases, and 10 bases lay between the germline ends. The germline V gene has CDR1 LGHNA and CDR2 YNFKEQ. The CDR3 sequence is 14 residues long. The chain's CDR3 is CASSQGDTNTEAFF. In nucleotides, the CDR3 is TGTGCCAGCAGCCAGGGTGACACCAACACTGAAGCTTTCTTT.

The rearrangement joins TRBV7-9 to TRBJ2-7; 7 nucleotides align to TRBD1. The CDR3 sequence is 14 residues long. Germline V gene data show CDR1 as SEHNR and CDR2 as FQNEAQ (reference sequence). The V gene end was trimmed by 5 bases and the J gene end by 0 bases; junction bases not matched to a gene: 4. CDR3 sequence reads: CASSPQGSSYEQYF. For the CDR3, the DNA is TGTGCCAGCAGCCCACAGGGGTCCTCCTACGAGCAGTACTTC. The complete variable domain, with remaining parts taken from reference TRBV7-9 and TRBJ2-7, reads DTGVSQNPRHKITKRGQNVTFRCDPISEHNRLYWYRQTLGQGPEFLTYFQNEAQLEKSRLLSDRFSAERPKGSFSTLEIQRTEQGDSAMYLCASSPQGSSYEQYFGPGTRLTVT.

This sequence joins TRBV30 and TRBJ1-5; D possibly corresponds to TRBD1 (6 bases). The germline CDR1 and CDR2 sequences are GTSNPN and SVGIG (reference sequence). V shed 5 bases and J shed 0 bases, with 14 bases lying between them. CDR3 size: 15 residues. The CDR3 region is CAWARGGNSNQPQHF. The DNA for the CDR3 is TGTGCCTGGGCTAGGGGGGGGAATAGCAATCAGCCCCAGCATTTT.

The chain employs TRBV5-1 and TRBJ2-5; the D gene is possibly TRBD2 (5 bases). Germline CDR1 and CDR2: SGHRS and YFSETQ. The CDR3 is made up of 15 amino acids. V lost 2 bases and J lost 5, with 16 bases in between. The DNA of the CDR3 is TGCGCCAGCAGCTTTGAGGACTCAAGGAGGGAGACCCAGTACTTC. This translates into CASSFEDSRRETQYF.

The rearrangement links TRBV5-5 to TRBJ2-7; D is perhaps TRBD1 (5 bases). This CDR3 has 15 residues. The V and J ends lost 0 bases and 0 bases respectively, with 10 bases between them. Per germline, CDR1 SGHKS and CDR2 YYEKEE (reference sequence). CDR3 in DNA: TGTGCCAGCAGCTTGGCAGCGACAGTCTCCTACGAGCAGTACTTC. Translated, it gives CASSLAATVSYEQYF.

The chain uses TRBV5-6 and TRBJ1-4; tentative D call: TRBD1 (6 bases). CDR1 SGHDT and CDR2 YYEEEE come from the germline V gene. The CDR3 contains 16 residues. V was pared by 3 bases and J by 5 bases, with 17 bases between. CDR3 residues: CASSWRQPRGNEKLFF. The CDR3 region has the DNA TGTGCCAGCAGCTGGAGGCAGCCAAGGGGGAATGAAAAACTGTTTTTT.

V gene TRBV7-8 combines with J gene TRBJ2-7, with D possibly TRBD2 on 7 matching bases. CDR1 and CDR2 (germline): SGHVS, FQNEAQ. Trimming cost V 1 base and J 4 bases, with 14 bases left between them. The CDR3 extends over 15 amino acids. The DNA for the CDR3 is TGTGCCAGCAGCTTAGAGGCGGGGGCCCCTTACGAGCAGTACTTC. It specifies CASSLEAGAPYEQYF.

The V call is TRBV2, the J call TRBJ2-7, with TRBD1 identical over 8 bases. Germline CDR1 and CDR2: SNHLY and FYNNEI. The CDR3 runs to 13 residues. V lost 10 bases and J lost 5; bases outside the gene matches: 10. CDR3 nucleotide sequence: TGTGCCACAAACCGGGACAGGCTCAACGAGCAGTACTTC. It encodes CATNRDRLNEQYF.

The V gene is TRBV5-4, the J gene TRBJ2-1, with a possible D match to TRBD2 (7 bases). Germline assignment: CDR1 SGHNT and CDR2 YYREEE (reference sequence). V lost 1 base and J lost 8, with 13 bases in between. This CDR3 is built from 14 residues. CDR3 sequence reads: CASSLRAGADEQFF. For the CDR3, the DNA is TGTGCCAGCAGCTTGCGGGCGGGGGCGGATGAGCAGTTCTTC. Combining the CDR3 with reference TRBV5-4 and TRBJ2-1 gives the whole variable domain ETGVTQSPTHLIKTRGQQVTLRCSSQSGHNTVSWYQQALGQGPQFIFQYYREEENGRGNFPPRFSGLQFPNYSSELNVNALELDDSALYLCASSLRAGADEQFFGPGTRLTVL.

The rearrangement uses TRBV30 and TRBJ1-5; D possibly corresponds to TRBD1 (5 bases). Trimming removed 0 bases from V and 6 bases from J, with 9 bases in between. There are 13 residues in the CDR3. CDR1 and CDR2 from the germline V gene are GTSNPN and SVGIG (reference sequence). The CDR3 sequence: CAWSVGEGQPQHF. Written as DNA, the CDR3 is TGTGCCTGGAGTGTAGGGGAAGGTCAGCCCCAGCATTTT.

The J gene is TRBJ2-7, the V gene TRBV2, with 11 bases identical to TRBD1. Germline-derived CDR1 and CDR2 are SNHLY and FYNNEI. The ends lost 8 bases at V and 3 bases at J; junction bases unmatched: 9. The CDR3 contains 15 residues. CDR3 region: CASVMGQGVDYEQYF. The CDR3 bases are TGTGCCAGCGTCATGGGACAGGGGGTTGACTACGAGCAGTACTTC.

This sequence joins TRBV2 and TRBJ1-3, with 8 bases identical to TRBD1. CDR1 and CDR2 (germline): SNHLY, FYNNEI. The CDR3 loop spans 15 amino acids. V trimming: 5 bases; J trimming: 3 bases; junction bases outside the gene matches: 6. CDR3 DNA: TGTGCCAGCAGTCCAGGGGGCTTAAGTGGAAACACCATATATTTT. It encodes CASSPGGLSGNTIYF.

The chain combines TRBV7-3 with TRBJ2-5; TRBD1 might be the D (5 bases). Germline V gene lookup returns CDR1 SGHTA and CDR2 FQGTGA. This CDR3 is built from 13 residues. V gave up 5 bases and J gave up 5 bases, with 12 bases separating them. The CDR3 loop reads CASSPQGSETQYF. As DNA, the CDR3 is TGTGCCAGCAGCCCCCAGGGAAGCGAGACCCAGTACTTC.

The chain employs TRBV6-1 and TRBJ1-5; 7 bases fit TRBD1. J lost 2 bases, V lost 8 bases, and 6 bases had no gene match. The germline V gene encodes CDR1 MNHNS and CDR2 SASEGT. The CDR3 has 14 amino acids. CDR3 sequence (DNA): TGTGCCAGCGAGACAGGGAGAGGCAATCAGCCCCAGCATTTT. Translated: CASETGRGNQPQHF.

This clone was counted once. The V call is TRBV11-2, the J call TRBJ1-2; 8 positions match TRBD1. The V gene's germline CDR1 is SGHAT and CDR2 FQNNGV. This CDR3 contains 14 residues. The V gene end was trimmed by 3 bases and the J gene end by 8 bases; junction bases not matched to a gene: 8. The CDR3 sequence: CASSFDRGEGGYTF. The CDR3 DNA follows: TGTGCCAGCAGCTTTGACAGGGGAGAGGGAGGCTACACCTTC.

The chain is built from TRBV4-3 and TRBJ2-7; TRBD1 matches at 9 bases. V lost 0 bases and J lost 2; bases outside the gene matches: 2. The CDR3 runs to 15 residues. Looked up from germline, CDR1 is LGHNA and CDR2 is YSLEER. CDR3 in amino acids: CASSQDGTGTYEQYF. The CDR3 DNA follows: TGCGCCAGCAGCCAAGATGGGACAGGGACCTACGAGCAGTACTTC.

The chain has TRBV2 and TRBJ2-5, with no clear D. The CDR3 loop spans 11 amino acids. The V gene's germline CDR1 is SNHLY and CDR2 FYNNEI. Trimming cost V 6 bases and J 9 bases, with 11 bases left between them. The CDR3 protein is CASSTTRSQYF. In DNA form, the CDR3 reads TGTGCCAGCAGCACCACCCGGTCCCAGTACTTC.

The chain links TRBV30 to TRBJ2-5; D is ambiguous. Deletions cut 5 bases from V and 2 bases from J, with 9 bases between. The CDR3 sequence is 12 residues long. Germline assignment: CDR1 GTSNPN and CDR2 SVGIG (reference sequence). The CDR3 reads CAWARNQETQYF. The DNA for the CDR3 is TGTGCCTGGGCTAGGAATCAAGAGACCCAGTACTTC. The full variable domain, in which reference TRBV30 and TRBJ2-5 provide the parts outside the CDR3, is SQTIHQWPATLVQPVGSPLSLECTVEGTSNPNLYWYRQAAGRGLQLLFYSVGIGQISSEVPQNLSASRPQDRQFILSSKKLLLSDSGFYLCAWARNQETQYFGPGTRLLVL.

This rearrangement joins TRBV27 to TRBJ2-7; 9 bases map to TRBD1. The CDR3 totals 16 residues. The ends lost 5 bases at V and 6 bases at J; junction bases unmatched: 14. Looked up from germline, CDR1 is MNHEY and CDR2 is SMNVEV (reference sequence). The CDR3 region has the DNA TGTGCCAGCAGTCTCAACCCCGGGACAGGGCATAGCGAGCAGTACTTC. Translation: CASSLNPGTGHSEQYF.

The V and J genes are TRBV6-5 and TRBJ2-1, with TRBD2 matching over 9 bases. CDR3 length equals 13 residues. The germline gives CDR1 MNHEY, CDR2 SVGAGI. With 10 bases clipped from V and 5 bases from J, the junction kept 6 bases outside the gene matches. CDR3 sequence reads: CAISGGRHNEQFF. The CDR3, as DNA: TGTGCCATTAGCGGGGGTCGTCACAATGAGCAGTTCTTC.

The chain uses TRBV30 and TRBJ2-5; 9 nucleotides agree with TRBD2. The germline gives CDR1 GTSNPN, CDR2 SVGIG (reference sequence). V gave up 4 bases and J gave up 5 bases; unmatched junction bases: 5. This CDR3 has 13 amino acids. This chain's CDR3 is CAWTSGGLETQYF. CDR3 nucleotide sequence: TGTGCCTGGACCAGCGGGGGGCTGGAGACCCAGTACTTC.

The chain is built from TRBV11-2 and TRBJ2-1, with 7 bases lining up with TRBD1. The junction had 8 bases not matched to a gene; V was cut back by 5 bases and J by 7 bases. Germline CDR1 is SGHAT and CDR2 is FQNNGV. The CDR3 extends over 14 amino acids. CDR3 amino acids: CASSLGQAQNEQFF. CDR3 in DNA: TGTGCCAGCAGCCTCGGACAGGCCCAAAATGAGCAGTTCTTC.

This rearrangement joins TRBV5-6 to TRBJ2-7; 8 nucleotides align to TRBD1. Germline V gene data show CDR1 as SGHDT and CDR2 as YYEEEE. V shed 3 bases and J 2 bases; nucleotides not matched to a gene: 1. The CDR3 has 13 residues. The CDR3 bases are TGTGCCAGCAGCTGGGACAGGACCTACGAGCAGTACTTC. Its translation: CASSWDRTYEQYF.

The chain joins TRBV10-1 to TRBJ2-1; unclear D gene. There are 15 residues in the CDR3. The V and J ends lost 6 bases and 2 bases respectively, with 14 bases between them. CDR1 is WNHNN, CDR2 SYGVQD, per germline (reference sequence). The CDR3 DNA sequence: TGCGCCAGCAGCCGGTCCTTGGGCCCCTACAATGAGCAGTTCTTC. This gives the protein CASSRSLGPYNEQFF.

The V gene is TRBV30, the J gene TRBJ1-4; the D is unclear. Germline V gives CDR1 GTSNPN, CDR2 SVGIG (reference sequence). V lost 8 bases, J lost 6 bases, and 25 bases lay in between. The CDR3 consists of 16 residues. The CDR3 DNA sequence: TGTGCCCAGAATAAAGATCCTGGGCAGCCACATGAAAAACTGTTTTTT. This gives the protein CAQNKDPGQPHEKLFF.

This CDR3 reads CASSRRGAGRNEQFF. CDR3 nucleotides: TGTGCCAGCAGCCGCAGGGGGGCGGGGAGGAATGAGCAGTTCTTC. The rearrangement links TRBV7-9 to TRBJ2-1; D might be TRBD1 (7 bases). The CDR3 extends over 15 amino acids. Germline CDR1 SEHNR, CDR2 FQNEAQ (reference sequence). With 5 bases removed from V and 7 bases from J, the gap between germline ends came to 18 bases.

V is TRBV4-3 and J is TRBJ1-1; TRBD1 is a possible D gene (6 bases). This CDR3 has 16 amino acids. V lost 3 bases and J lost 4, with 18 bases in between. Germline V lookup: CDR1 LGHNA, CDR2 YSLEER. The CDR3 reads CASSQINRAGSTEAFF. The CDR3 DNA sequence: TGCGCCAGCAGCCAGATTAACAGGGCTGGTTCCACTGAAGCTTTCTTT.

The chain couples TRBV7-9 to TRBJ1-2; TRBD1 agrees at 11 bases. Germline trimming cut 5 bases from V and 7 bases from J; bases unmatched to any gene: 9. The CDR3 is 15 amino acids. Germline V gene data show CDR1 as SEHNR and CDR2 as FQNEAQ (reference sequence). The CDR3: CASSPSGQGASGYTF. The CDR3 DNA reads TGTGCCAGCAGCCCCTCTGGACAGGGGGCCAGTGGCTACACCTTC.

This clone occurred once. The chain has TRBV7-9 and TRBJ2-7; unclear D gene. CDR1 is SEHNR and CDR2 is FQNEAQ in the germline V gene (reference sequence). Trimming left V 4 bases short and J 4 bases short, with 11 bases between. CDR3 size: 13 residues. CDR3 sequence reads: CASSSAAPYEQYF. The CDR3 DNA reads as TGTGCCAGCAGCTCGGCAGCGCCTTACGAGCAGTACTTC.